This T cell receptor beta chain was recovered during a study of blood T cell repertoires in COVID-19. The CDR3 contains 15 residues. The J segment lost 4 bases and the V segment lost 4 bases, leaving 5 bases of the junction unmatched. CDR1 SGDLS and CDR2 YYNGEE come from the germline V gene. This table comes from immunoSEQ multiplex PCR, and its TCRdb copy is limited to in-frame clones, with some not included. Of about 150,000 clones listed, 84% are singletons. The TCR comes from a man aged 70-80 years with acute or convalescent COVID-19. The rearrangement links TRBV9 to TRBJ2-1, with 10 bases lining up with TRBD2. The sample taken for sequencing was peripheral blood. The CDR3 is CASSQRLAGYNEQFF. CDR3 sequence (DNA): TGTGCCAGCAGCCAAAGACTAGCGGGTTACAATGAGCAGTTCTTC.